A selection of T cell receptor beta chains follows, all from one sample in a study of T cell repertoires in cytomegalovirus infection. TCRdb analysed the reads with MiXCR anew, one entry per CDR3 protein. Among hundreds of thousands of distinct CDR3 sequences listed, around 30% were seen once. The antigens of these receptors remain unknown. The sequences come from cultured PBMCs, collected from culture after CMV antigen stimulation. All receptors derive from a human donor in good health (CMV status not recorded). Some clones in this sample may be carry-over from other donors' samples. Both conserved end residues are part of each CDR3. Fields, in order: D gene, clone size, J gene, V gene, CDR3 protein, CDR3 DNA. D genes are given only for firm matches. Expanded clones are given a class, and other clones once, few, many or no size at all.

>TRBD1|.|TRBJ2-1|TRBV3-1
CASSRTGTGLSGEQFF
TGTGCCAGCAGCCGTACCGGGACAGGGCTAAGTGGGGAGCAGTTCTTC
>TRBD1|few|TRBJ1-3|TRBV4-1
CASSQDSGQIGNTIYF
TGCGCCAGCAGCCAAGATTCGGGACAGATAGGAAACACCATATATTTT
>.|many|TRBJ2-1|TRBV7-2
CASSLAHWGPYNEQFF
TGTGCCAGCAGCTTAGCGCACTGGGGACCCTACAATGAGCAGTTCTTC
>.|.|TRBJ2-3|TRBV4-3
CASSQGWRGPTDTQYF
TGCGCCAGCAGCCAGGGATGGCGCGGCCCCACAGATACGCAGTATTTT
>.|.|TRBJ1-2|TRBV19
CASSIQGPNYGYTF
TGTGCCAGTAGTATACAGGGACCTAACTATGGCTACACCTTC
>TRBD2|.|TRBJ2-3|TRBV12-3/TRBV12-4
CASSFGLAGRDTQYF
TGTGCCAGCAGTTTCGGACTAGCGGGTCGAGATACGCAGTATTTT
>.|many|TRBJ2-1|TRBV7-2
CASSLGVVAALGEQFF
TGTGCCAGCAGCTTGGGGGTAGTAGCGGCCCTCGGGGAGCAGTTCTTC
>.|few|TRBJ1-3|TRBV4-1
CASSQGELGPGSGNTIYF
TGCGCCAGCAGCCAGGGGGAGCTGGGACCGGGCTCTGGAAACACCATATATTTT
>.|many|TRBJ2-3|TRBV7-2
CASSPGTAGKSDTQYF
TGTGCCAGCAGCCCCGGGACAGCGGGGAAATCAGATACGCAGTATTTT
>.|.|TRBJ2-3|TRBV12-3/TRBV12-4
CASSLAANTQYF
TGTGCCAGCAGTTTAGCGGCAAATACGCAGTATTTT
>.|many|TRBJ1-1|TRBV7-8
CASSLVRQRNTEAFF
TGTGCCAGCAGCTTAGTTCGTCAGAGGAACACTGAAGCTTTCTTT
>.|.|TRBJ2-4|TRBV5-1
CASSQGQGGDIQYF
TGCGCCAGCAGCCAAGGACAGGGAGGGGACATTCAGTACTTC
>.|few|TRBJ2-3|TRBV20-1
CSARVTFQGFGTDTQYF
TGCAGTGCTAGAGTTACCTTTCAGGGTTTCGGTACCGATACGCAGTATTTT
>.|many|TRBJ2-3|TRBV20-1
CSARGKKALPRTDTQYF
TGCAGTGCTAGAGGAAAAAAGGCTTTACCCCGCACAGATACGCAGTATTTT
>.|.|TRBJ2-7|TRBV27
CASRMDNNPYEQYF
TGTGCCAGCAGGATGGACAACAACCCCTACGAGCAGTACTTC
>TRBD2|few|TRBJ2-7|TRBV10-3
CAISPASGRAGEQYF
TGTGCCATCAGTCCGGCGAGCGGGAGGGCCGGTGAGCAGTACTTC
>TRBD2|few|TRBJ2-5|TRBV7-3
CASSEGPSGGTQYF
TGTGCCAGCAGCGAGGGACCTTCGGGAGGGACCCAGTACTTC
>TRBD1|many|TRBJ2-7|TRBV7-2
CASSLTRGRDTPYEQYF
TGTGCCAGCAGCTTGACCAGGGGGCGCGATACCCCCTACGAGCAGTACTTC
>.|few|TRBJ2-3|TRBV4-3
CASSQDTGLLTDTQYF
TGCGCCAGCAGCCAAGATACGGGACTTTTGACAGATACGCAGTATTTT
>TRBD2|few|TRBJ2-7|TRBV18
CASSPPGLAGLEQYF
TGTGCCAGCTCACCACCGGGACTAGCGGGGTTGGAGCAGTACTTC
>.|.|TRBJ2-5|TRBV2
CASRVRGPLETQYF
TGTGCCAGCAGAGTCCGGGGGCCGTTGGAGACCCAGTACTTC
>.|.|TRBJ1-4|TRBV20-1
CSARDATTNEKLFF
TGCAGTGCTAGAGATGCAACAACTAATGAAAAACTGTTTTTT
>TRBD1|.|TRBJ1-1|TRBV10-3
CAISESRGQYMNTEAFF
TGTGCCATCAGTGAGTCGAGGGGACAGTACATGAACACTGAAGCTTTCTTT
>.|few|TRBJ2-3|TRBV9
CASSVATGVTDTQYF
TGTGCCAGCAGCGTAGCGACAGGAGTAACAGATACGCAGTATTTT
>.|.|TRBJ2-3|TRBV6-1
CASSYGLARDTQYF
TGTGCCAGCAGCTACGGGCTAGCGAGAGATACGCAGTATTTT
>TRBD1|few|TRBJ1-1|TRBV19
CASINRGNTEAFF
TGTGCCAGTATTAACAGGGGGAACACTGAAGCTTTCTTT
>TRBD2|.|TRBJ2-5|TRBV7-6
CASSRRLAGVEETQYF
TGTGCCAGCAGCCGAAGACTAGCGGGTGTGGAAGAGACCCAGTACTTC
>.|.|TRBJ1-6|TRBV6-6
CASTTLGAGYSPLHF
TGTGCCAGCACCACTTTGGGGGCTGGCTATTCACCCCTCCACTTT
>TRBD2|.|TRBJ2-1|TRBV19
CASSTGGSGLAGVGEQFF
TGTGCCAGTAGTACCGGGGGGTCGGGACTAGCGGGAGTAGGTGAGCAGTTCTTC
>TRBD2|.|TRBJ2-1|TRBV7-2
CASSFSGSSEQFF
TGTGCCAGCAGCTTTAGCGGGAGTAGTGAGCAGTTCTTC
>.|many|TRBJ2-3|TRBV7-2
CASSLGVVGVGDTQYF
TGTGCCAGCAGCTTAGGGGTGGTGGGAGTAGGAGATACGCAGTATTTT
>.|.|TRBJ1-5|TRBV19
CASTPDGVSNQPQHF
TGTGCCAGTACTCCGGACGGAGTTAGCAATCAGCCCCAGCATTTT
>.|.|TRBJ1-3|TRBV12-3/TRBV12-4
CASSSRGNTIYF
TGTGCCAGCAGTTCGAGGGGAAACACCATATATTTT
>TRBD2|few|TRBJ2-7|TRBV28
CASSLASGMKDEQYF
TGTGCCAGCAGTTTAGCTAGCGGGATGAAGGACGAGCAGTACTTC
>TRBD1|.|TRBJ1-4|TRBV7-2
CASSLGGQTNEKLFF
TGTGCCAGCAGCCTAGGGGGACAGACAAATGAAAAACTGTTTTTT
>TRBD2|.|TRBJ2-1|TRBV19
CASSFLAGGSANEQFF
TGTGCCAGTAGTTTTCTAGCGGGAGGGTCCGCGAATGAGCAGTTCTTC
>TRBD1|.|TRBJ1-2|TRBV14
CASSQFGQGDNYGYTF
TGTGCCAGCAGCCAATTCGGACAGGGGGATAACTATGGCTACACCTTC
>.|many|TRBJ2-1|TRBV7-8
CASSLVSTGSSYNEQFF
TGTGCCAGCAGCTTAGTTTCTACGGGGAGCTCCTACAATGAGCAGTTCTTC
>.|.|TRBJ2-5|TRBV20-1
CSASLSGGLQETQYF
TGCAGTGCTAGCCTATCCGGGGGCCTCCAAGAGACCCAGTACTTC
>TRBD1|.|TRBJ2-4|TRBV12-3/TRBV12-4
CASSPRGQSKDIQYF
TGTGCCAGCAGTCCCCGGGGACAGTCGAAGGACATTCAGTACTTC
>TRBD2|.|TRBJ2-1|TRBV7-6
CASSLTSSGTYNEQFF
TGTGCCAGCAGCTTAACTTCTAGCGGTACCTACAATGAGCAGTTCTTC
>.|.|TRBJ2-2|TRBV7-9
CASRPNPANINTGELFF
TGTGCCAGCAGGCCGAACCCTGCTAATATAAACACCGGGGAGCTGTTTTTT
>.|.|TRBJ2-5|TRBV5-1
CASSLAGADQETQYF
TGCGCCAGCAGCTTGGCCGGGGCAGACCAAGAGACCCAGTACTTC
>.|.|TRBJ1-6|TRBV4-1
CASSQDSSYNSPLHF
TGCGCCAGCAGCCAAGACAGCTCCTATAATTCACCCCTCCACTTT
>.|many|TRBJ2-3|TRBV12-3/TRBV12-4
CASSFADTQYF
TGTGCCAGCAGCTTCGCGGATACGCAGTATTTT
>TRBD2|.|TRBJ2-3|TRBV4-2
CASSQSGGTDTQYF
TGTGCCAGCAGCCAGAGCGGGGGCACAGATACGCAGTATTTT
>.|few|TRBJ1-5|TRBV6-6
CASRWGGTGRFNQPQHF
TGTGCCAGCAGATGGGGGGGCACAGGGCGCTTCAATCAGCCCCAGCATTTT
>.|.|TRBJ1-2|TRBV7-4
CASSLGDTLMDGGYTF
TGTGCCAGCAGCTTAGGGGACACCCTAATGGATGGGGGCTACACCTTC
>.|many|TRBJ1-1|TRBV7-2
CASSLRTANTEAFF
TGTGCCAGCAGCTTGAGGACGGCGAACACTGAAGCTTTCTTT
>.|.|TRBJ1-1|TRBV4-1
CASSPPGDRADTNTEAFF
TGCGCCAGCAGCCCCCCTGGGGATAGGGCGGATACGAACACTGAAGCTTTCTTT
>.|.|TRBJ1-3|TRBV6-5
CASSLLGARGNTIYF
TGTGCCAGCAGTTTATTGGGGGCGAGAGGAAACACCATATATTTT
>TRBD2|many|TRBJ2-5|TRBV7-2
CASSLTSARGYGDQYF
TGTGCCAGCAGCTTAACTAGCGCGAGGGGATACGGGGACCAGTACTTC